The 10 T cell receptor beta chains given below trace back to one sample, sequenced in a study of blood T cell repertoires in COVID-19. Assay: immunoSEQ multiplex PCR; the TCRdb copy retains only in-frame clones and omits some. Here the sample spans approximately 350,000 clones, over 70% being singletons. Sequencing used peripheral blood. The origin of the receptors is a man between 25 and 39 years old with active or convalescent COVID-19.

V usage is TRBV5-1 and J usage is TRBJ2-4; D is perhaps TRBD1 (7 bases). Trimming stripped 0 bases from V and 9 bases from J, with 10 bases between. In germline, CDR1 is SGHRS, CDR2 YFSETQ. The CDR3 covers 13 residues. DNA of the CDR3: TGCGCCAGCAGCTTGGCAGGGGGAGGCATTCAGTACTTC. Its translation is CASSLAGGGIQYF.

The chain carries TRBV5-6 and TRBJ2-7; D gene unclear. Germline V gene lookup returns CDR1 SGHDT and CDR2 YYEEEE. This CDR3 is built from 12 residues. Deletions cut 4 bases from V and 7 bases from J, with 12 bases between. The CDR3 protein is CASSPGFGEQYF. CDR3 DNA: TGTGCCAGCAGCCCGGGTTTCGGGGAGCAGTACTTC. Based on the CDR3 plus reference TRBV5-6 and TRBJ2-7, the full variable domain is DAGVTQSPTHLIKTRGQQVTLRCSPKSGHDTVSWYQQALGQGPQFIFQYYEEEERQRGNFPDRFSGHQFPNYSSELNVNALLLGDSALYLCASSPGFGEQYFGPGTRLTVT.

The CDR3 sequence: CASSLRGSFTDTQYF. CDR3 coding DNA: TGTGCCAGCAGCCTCCGGGGGTCTTTCACAGATACGCAGTATTTT. V usage is TRBV7-2 and J usage is TRBJ2-3, with D possibly TRBD2 on 6 matching bases. This CDR3 is 15 amino acids long. CDR1 and CDR2 (germline): SGHTA, FQGNSA. The ends were cut back, 5 bases at V and 2 bases at J, with 14 bases in the middle.

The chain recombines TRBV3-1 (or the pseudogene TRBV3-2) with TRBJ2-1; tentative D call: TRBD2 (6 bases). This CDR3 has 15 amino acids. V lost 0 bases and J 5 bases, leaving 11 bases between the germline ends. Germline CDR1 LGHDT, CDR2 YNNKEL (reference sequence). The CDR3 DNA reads TGTGCCAGCAGCCAAGATGCGGGGTCCCACAATGAGCAGTTCTTC. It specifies CASSQDAGSHNEQFF.

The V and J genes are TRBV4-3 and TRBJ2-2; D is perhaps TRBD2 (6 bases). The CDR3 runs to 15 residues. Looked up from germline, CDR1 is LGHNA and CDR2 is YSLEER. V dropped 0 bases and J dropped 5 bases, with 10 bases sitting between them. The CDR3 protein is CASSQDSRGTGELFF. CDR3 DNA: TGCGCCAGCAGCCAAGACTCCCGGGGGACCGGGGAGCTGTTTTTT.

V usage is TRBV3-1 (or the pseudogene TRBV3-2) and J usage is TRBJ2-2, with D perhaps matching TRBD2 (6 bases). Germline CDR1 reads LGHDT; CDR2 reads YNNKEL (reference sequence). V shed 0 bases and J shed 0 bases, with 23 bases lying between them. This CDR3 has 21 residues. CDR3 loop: CASSQDCSRGRGLANTGELFF. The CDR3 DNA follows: TGTGCCAGCAGCCAAGATTGTTCGCGGGGAAGGGGCCTTGCGAACACCGGGGAGCTGTTTTTT.

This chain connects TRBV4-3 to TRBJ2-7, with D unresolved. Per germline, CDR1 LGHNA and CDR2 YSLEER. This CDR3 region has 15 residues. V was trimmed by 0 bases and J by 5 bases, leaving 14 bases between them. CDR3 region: CASSQDRQDYHEQYF. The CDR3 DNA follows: TGCGCCAGCAGCCAAGATCGCCAGGATTACCACGAGCAGTACTTC.

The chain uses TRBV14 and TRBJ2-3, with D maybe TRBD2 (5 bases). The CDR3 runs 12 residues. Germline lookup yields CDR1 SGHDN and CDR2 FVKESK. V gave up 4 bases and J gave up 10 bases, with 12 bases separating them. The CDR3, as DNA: TGTGCCAGCAGCCTCTCGGGGTCCTCGCAGTATTTT. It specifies CASSLSGSSQYF.

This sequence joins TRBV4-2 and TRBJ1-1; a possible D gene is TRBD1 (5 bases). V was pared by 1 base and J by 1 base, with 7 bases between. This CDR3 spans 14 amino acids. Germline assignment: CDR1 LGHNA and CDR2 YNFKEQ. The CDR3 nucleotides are TGTGCCAGCAGCCAAGGGACACGGAACACTGAAGCTTTCTTT. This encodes CASSQGTRNTEAFF.

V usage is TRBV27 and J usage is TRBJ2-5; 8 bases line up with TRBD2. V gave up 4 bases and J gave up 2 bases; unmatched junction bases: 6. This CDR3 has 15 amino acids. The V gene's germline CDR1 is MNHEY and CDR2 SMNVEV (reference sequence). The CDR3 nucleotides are TGTGCCAGCAGTTCCCGACTAGCGCCTCAAGAGACCCAGTACTTC. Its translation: CASSSRLAPQETQYF.